Listed here are 19 T cell receptor beta chains from one sample, sequenced in a study of cytomegalovirus exposure and HLA in healthy donors. Primers included in the PCR were 60 Vbeta and 13 Jbeta primers. The method was immunoSEQ multiplex PCR; TCRdb's version includes in-frame clones alone and lacks a portion of them. The sample holds more than 75,000 clones, roughly 77% seen once. Material for sequencing was PBMCs. The receptors originated from a woman in her forties in good health and CMV-seropositive.

V is TRBV18 and J is TRBJ2-2; possibly TRBD1 for D (6 bases). The CDR3 length is 13 residues. CDR1 and CDR2 (germline): KGHSH, LQKENI. Trimming cost V 5 bases and J 5 bases, with 9 bases left between them. In DNA form, the CDR3 reads TGTGCCAGCTCAAACAGGGATACCGGGGAGCTGTTTTTT. It specifies CASSNRDTGELFF.

Points on this clone: The sample has other DNA sequences that encode this CDR3 too. The chain recombines TRBV27 with TRBJ1-1, with 7 positions matching TRBD1. Germline trimming cut 5 bases from V and 4 bases from J; bases unmatched to any gene: 7. Germline V CDR1 and CDR2: MNHEY, SMNVEV (reference sequence). This CDR3 has 14 residues. The CDR3 sequence is CASSPKQGSTEAFF. CDR3 DNA: TGTGCCAGCAGTCCCAAACAGGGGAGCACTGAAGCTTTCTTT.

The chain joins TRBV9 to TRBJ2-3, with D uncertain. This CDR3 is built from 13 residues. Germline assignment: CDR1 SGDLS and CDR2 YYNGEE. Between the trimmed V and J ends, which lost 0 bases and 4 bases, there was a span of 6 bases. CDR3: CASSVGAADTQYF. Here the CDR3 DNA reads TGTGCCAGCAGCGTAGGAGCCGCAGATACGCAGTATTTT.

This chain uses TRBV12-5 with TRBJ2-7, with a possible D match to TRBD2 (6 bases). The V end lost 6 bases, the J end lost 3 bases, and 21 bases lay between the germline ends. CDR3 length: 16 residues. Germline CDR1 is LGHNT and CDR2 is FRNRAP. The CDR3 region is CASGLGTLGGGYEQYF. The CDR3 bases are TGTGCTAGTGGCCTTGGTACATTGGGGGGTGGCTACGAGCAGTACTTC. The variable domain in full, completed from reference TRBV12-5 and TRBJ2-7, reads DARVTQTPRHKVTEMGQEVTMRCQPILGHNTVFWYRQTMMQGLELLAYFRNRAPLDDSGMPKDRFSAEMPDATLATLKIQPSEPRDSAVYFCASGLGTLGGGYEQYFGPGTRLTVT.

The rearrangement uses TRBV14 and TRBJ1-2; 10 positions match TRBD1. This CDR3 is 14 amino acids long. CDR1 and CDR2 from the germline V gene are SGHDN and FVKESK. The junction had 5 bases not matched to a gene; V was cut back by 3 bases and J by 7 bases. Written as DNA, the CDR3 is TGTGCCAGCAGCCATCTCCGGGACAGGGGTGGCTACACCTTC. The encoded protein is CASSHLRDRGGYTF. Using reference TRBV14 and TRBJ1-2 for the parts outside the CDR3, the full variable domain is EAGVTQFPSHSVIEKGQTVTLRCDPISGHDNLYWYRRVMGKEIKFLLHFVKESKQDESGMPNNRFLAERTGGTYSTLKVQPAELEDSGVYFCASSHLRDRGGYTFGSGTRLTVV.

V is TRBV2 and J is TRBJ1-5; D is unclear. The CDR3 loop spans 14 amino acids. CDR1 is SNHLY, CDR2 FYNNEI, per germline. The V end lost 4 bases, the J end lost 7 bases, and 14 bases lay between the germline ends. CDR3 sequence reads: CASSVSLIGQPQHF. The CDR3 DNA reads as TGTGCCAGCAGTGTCTCGTTGATCGGGCAGCCCCAGCATTTT.

The gene calls are TRBV4-1 and TRBJ2-5, with D tentatively TRBD1 (7 bases). V lost 4 bases to trimming and J lost 5 bases, with 17 bases between them. Germline V gene lookup returns CDR1 MGHRA and CDR2 YSYEKL. This CDR3 comprises 15 residues. The CDR3 sequence is CASSPLRGAWETQYF. CDR3 DNA: TGCGCCAGCAGCCCACTCAGGGGGGCTTGGGAGACCCAGTACTTC.

V is TRBV7-2 and J is TRBJ2-5; D may be TRBD1 (5 bases). The closer fit of TRBJ2-7 to the DNA end suggests the J call may be wrong. Germline CDR1 reads SGHTA; CDR2 reads FQGNSA. This CDR3 is built from 12 residues. CDR3 nucleotides: TGTGCCAGCAGACGAGACAGCTACGAGCAGTACTTC. As protein: CASRRDSYEQYF.

The J gene is TRBJ1-4, the V gene TRBV29-1; TRBD1 might be the D (5 bases). Germline-derived CDR1 and CDR2 are SQVTM and ANQGSEA. This CDR3 is 13 amino acids long. Trimming took 4 bases from V and 7 from J, leaving 13 bases between them. CDR3 region: CSVGGHEGEKLFF. CDR3 sequence (DNA): TGCAGCGTTGGCGGACACGAAGGTGAAAAACTGTTTTTT.

The gene calls are TRBV19 and TRBJ2-3, with 8 bases that match TRBD1. Germline trimming cut 7 bases from V and 3 bases from J; bases unmatched to any gene: 6. Looked up from germline, CDR1 is LNHDA and CDR2 is SQIVND (reference sequence). This CDR3 contains 14 residues. Written as DNA, the CDR3 is TGTGCCAGTAACGGGCAGGGGGCGACAGATACGCAGTATTTT. It translates to CASNGQGATDTQYF.

This chain links TRBV7-3 with TRBJ1-1, with 8 bases matching TRBD1. This CDR3 region has 14 residues. V shed 4 bases and J 1 base; nucleotides not matched to a gene: 2. The germline CDR1 and CDR2 sequences are SGHTA and FQGTGA. CDR3 loop: CASSSGGANTEAFF. Here the CDR3 DNA reads TGTGCCAGCAGCTCAGGGGGCGCGAACACTGAAGCTTTCTTT.

Here the CDR3 DNA reads TGTGCCAGTAGGATGCGAGTGAGTAACGGGGAGCTGTTTTTT. Its protein is CASRMRVSNGELFF. The chain uses TRBV19 and TRBJ2-2; no firm D call. Germline CDR1 and CDR2: LNHDA and SQIVND (reference sequence). The CDR3 spans 14 residues. V lost 6 bases to trimming and J lost 7 bases, with 15 bases between them.

The V gene is TRBV30, the J gene TRBJ2-4; 10 bases align to TRBD2. The CDR3 runs to 17 residues. With 3 bases clipped from V and 2 bases from J, the junction kept 10 bases outside the gene matches. Germline V CDR1 and CDR2: GTSNPN, SVGIG (reference sequence). The CDR3 spells CAWRSSGGARPKNIQYF. CDR3 DNA: TGTGCCTGGAGGTCAAGCGGGGGGGCCAGGCCCAAAAACATTCAGTACTTC.

The V and J genes are TRBV19 and TRBJ2-7, with 9 bases lining up with TRBD1. Germline V gene lookup returns CDR1 LNHDA and CDR2 SQIVND (reference sequence). The V segment lost 4 bases and the J segment 4 bases; nucleotides outside the gene matches: 11. CDR3 length: 16 residues. CDR3 in DNA: TGTGCCAGTAGTACCTCCCGGACAGGGGTGGTATACGAGCAGTACTTC. Encoded protein: CASSTSRTGVVYEQYF.

This clone was found once. The CDR3 DNA sequence: TGTGCCAGCAGCTTAACTGTTGACAGGGACGGGAGCTACACCTTC. Its translation: CASSLTVDRDGSYTF. This rearrangement joins TRBV7-3 to TRBJ1-2; 7 bases align to TRBD1. The CDR3 runs to 15 residues. The germline V gene has CDR1 SGHTA and CDR2 FQGTGA. With 0 bases clipped from V and 9 bases from J, the junction kept 10 bases outside the gene matches. Supplemented by reference TRBV7-3 and TRBJ1-2, the full variable domain reads GAGVSQTPSNKVTEKGKYVELRCDPISGHTALYWYRQSLGQGPEFLIYFQGTGAADDSGLPNDRFFAVRPEGSVSTLKIQRTERGDSAVYLCASSLTVDRDGSYTFGSGTRLTVV.

The V call is TRBV6-5, the J call TRBJ2-5; tentative D call: TRBD2 (6 bases). V gave up 4 bases and J gave up 1 base, with 16 bases separating them. The CDR3 consists of 16 residues. In germline, CDR1 is MNHEY, CDR2 SVGAGI. The CDR3 nucleotides read TGTGCCAGCAGTTCCAACTTCCCGGGACTCCAAGAGACCCAGTACTTC. This sequence encodes CASSSNFPGLQETQYF.

The chain joins TRBV14 to TRBJ1-1; the D gene is possibly TRBD1 (6 bases). This CDR3 comprises 16 residues. Germline V gives CDR1 SGHDN, CDR2 FVKESK. Deletions cut 10 bases from V and 1 base from J, with 22 bases between. In DNA, the CDR3 is TGTGCCACACGGATCTACGGGGGGCTTGGGAACACTGAAGCTTTCTTT. Encoded protein: CATRIYGGLGNTEAFF.

As for this clone: The sample has other DNA sequences that encode this CDR3 too. This chain links TRBV2 with TRBJ1-1; no reliable D call. The germline V gene encodes CDR1 SNHLY and CDR2 FYNNEI. Trimming removed 4 bases from V and 3 bases from J, with 3 bases in between. The CDR3 runs 11 residues. CDR3 DNA: TGTGCCAGCAGTGCGGACACTGAAGCTTTCTTT. It codes for CASSADTEAFF.

V gene TRBV27 combines with J gene TRBJ1-6; 9 positions match TRBD1. V gave up 3 bases and J gave up 4 bases; unmatched junction bases: 13. This CDR3 spans 19 amino acids. Germline V gene sequence: CDR1 MNHEY, CDR2 SMNVEV (reference sequence). DNA of the CDR3: TGTGCCAGCAGTTTCCTACAGGGGGCCCACACTAATTATAATTCACCCCTCCACTTT. It is translated as CASSFLQGAHTNYNSPLHF.